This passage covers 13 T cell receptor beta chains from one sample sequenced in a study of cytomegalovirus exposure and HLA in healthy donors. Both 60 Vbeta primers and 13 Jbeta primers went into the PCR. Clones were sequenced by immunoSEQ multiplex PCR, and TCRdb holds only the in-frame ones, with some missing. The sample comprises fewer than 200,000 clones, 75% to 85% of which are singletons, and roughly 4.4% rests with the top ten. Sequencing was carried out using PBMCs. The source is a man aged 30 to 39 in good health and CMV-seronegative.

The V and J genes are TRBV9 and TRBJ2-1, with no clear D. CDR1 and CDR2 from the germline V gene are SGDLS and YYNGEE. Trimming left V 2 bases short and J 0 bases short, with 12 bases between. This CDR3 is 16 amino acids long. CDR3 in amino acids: CASSVHGSSSYNEQFF. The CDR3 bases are TGTGCCAGCAGCGTTCACGGGTCCAGCTCCTACAATGAGCAGTTCTTC.

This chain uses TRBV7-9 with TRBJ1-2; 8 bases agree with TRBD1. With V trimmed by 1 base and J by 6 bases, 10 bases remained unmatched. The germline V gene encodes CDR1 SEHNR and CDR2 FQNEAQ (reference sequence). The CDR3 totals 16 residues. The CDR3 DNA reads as TGTGCCAGCAGCTTAGTAGTCGACAGGGGCAGAAATGGCTACACCTTC. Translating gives CASSLVVDRGRNGYTF.

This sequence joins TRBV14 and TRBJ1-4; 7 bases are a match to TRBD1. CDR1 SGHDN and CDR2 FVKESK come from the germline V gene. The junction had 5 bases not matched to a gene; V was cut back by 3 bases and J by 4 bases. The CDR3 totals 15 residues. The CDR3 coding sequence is TGTGCCAGCAGCCAGACAGGGTGGTATAATGAAAAACTGTTTTTT. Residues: CASSQTGWYNEKLFF. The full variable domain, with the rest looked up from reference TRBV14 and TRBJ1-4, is EAGVTQFPSHSVIEKGQTVTLRCDPISGHDNLYWYRRVMGKEIKFLLHFVKESKQDESGMPNNRFLAERTGGTYSTLKVQPAELEDSGVYFCASSQTGWYNEKLFFGSGTQLSVL.

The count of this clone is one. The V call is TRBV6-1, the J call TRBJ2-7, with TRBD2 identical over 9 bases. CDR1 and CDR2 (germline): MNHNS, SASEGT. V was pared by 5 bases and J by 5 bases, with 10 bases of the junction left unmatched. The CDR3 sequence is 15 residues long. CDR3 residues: CASSTTLAGVNEQYF. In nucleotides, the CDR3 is TGTGCCAGCAGTACGACGTTAGCGGGAGTAAACGAGCAGTACTTC.

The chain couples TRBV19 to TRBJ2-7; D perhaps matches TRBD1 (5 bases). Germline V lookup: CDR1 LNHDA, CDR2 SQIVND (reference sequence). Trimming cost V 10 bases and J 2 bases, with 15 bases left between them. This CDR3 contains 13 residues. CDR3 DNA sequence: TGTGCCACAGCAGGGAAATCCGCCTACGAGCAGTACTTC. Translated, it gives CATAGKSAYEQYF.

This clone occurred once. CDR3 in amino acids: CASSLIGGEGTHEQYF. The CDR3 nucleotides are TGTGCCAGCAGTTTAATTGGGGGGGAGGGGACCCACGAGCAGTACTTC. The gene calls are TRBV27 and TRBJ2-7; 7 bases match TRBD2. Germline V CDR1 and CDR2: MNHEY, SMNVEV (reference sequence). This CDR3 has 16 residues. The V and J ends lost 2 bases and 5 bases, in that order; junction bases with no gene match: 12.

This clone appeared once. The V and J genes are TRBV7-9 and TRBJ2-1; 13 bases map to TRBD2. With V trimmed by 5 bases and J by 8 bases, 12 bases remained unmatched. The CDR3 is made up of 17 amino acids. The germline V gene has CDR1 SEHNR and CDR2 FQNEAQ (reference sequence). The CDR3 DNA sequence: TGTGCCAGCAGCCCTACTAGCGGGAGGGCAATAAGCCATGAGCAGTTCTTC. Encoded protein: CASSPTSGRAISHEQFF.

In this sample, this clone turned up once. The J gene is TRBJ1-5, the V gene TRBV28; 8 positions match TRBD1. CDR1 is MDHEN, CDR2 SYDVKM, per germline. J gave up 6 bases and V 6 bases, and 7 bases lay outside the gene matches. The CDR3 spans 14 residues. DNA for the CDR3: TGTGCCAGCAGCAGGGACAGGTGGAGTCAGCCCCAGCATTTT. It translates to CASSRDRWSQPQHF.

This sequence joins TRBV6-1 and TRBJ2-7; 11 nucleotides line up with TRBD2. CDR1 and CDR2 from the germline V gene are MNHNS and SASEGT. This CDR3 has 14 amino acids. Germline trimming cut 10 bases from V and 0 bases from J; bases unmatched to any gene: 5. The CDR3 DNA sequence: TGTGCCACCACACTAGCGGGGGCCTCCTACGAGCAGTACTTC. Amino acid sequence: CATTLAGASYEQYF.

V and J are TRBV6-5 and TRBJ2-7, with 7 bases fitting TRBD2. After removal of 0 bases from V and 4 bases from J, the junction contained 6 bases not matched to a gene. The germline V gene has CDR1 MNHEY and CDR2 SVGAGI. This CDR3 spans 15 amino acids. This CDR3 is CASSYSRGSGYEQYF. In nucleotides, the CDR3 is TGTGCCAGCAGTTACTCTCGCGGGAGTGGGTACGAGCAGTACTTC.

The CDR3 sequence: CASGGGRNSPLHF. CDR3 nucleotide sequence: TGTGCCAGCGGGGGCGGTCGGAATTCACCCCTCCACTTT. The chain employs TRBV7-9 and TRBJ1-6; the D gene is possibly TRBD1 (6 bases). The CDR3 covers 13 residues. CDR1 is SEHNR and CDR2 is FQNEAQ in the germline V gene (reference sequence). V lost 8 bases and J 7 bases, leaving 12 bases between the germline ends.

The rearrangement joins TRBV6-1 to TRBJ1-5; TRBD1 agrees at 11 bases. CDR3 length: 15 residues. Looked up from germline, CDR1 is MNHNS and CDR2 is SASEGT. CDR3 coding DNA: TGTGCGACCGCTGGAGGTGGGACAGGGGGTCAGCCCCAGCATTTT. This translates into CATAGGGTGGQPQHF.

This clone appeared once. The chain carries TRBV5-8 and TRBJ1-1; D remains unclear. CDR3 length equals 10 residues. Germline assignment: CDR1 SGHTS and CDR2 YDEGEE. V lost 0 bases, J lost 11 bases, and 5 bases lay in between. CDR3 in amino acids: CASSLGGAFF. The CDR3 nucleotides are TGTGCCAGCAGCTTGGGAGGGGCTTTCTTT.